The 30 T cell receptor beta chains in this list originate from one sample, sequenced in a study of T cell changes during pregnancy in multiple sclerosis. Clones were sequenced by immunoSEQ multiplex PCR, and TCRdb holds only the in-frame ones, with some missing. Among under 40,000 clones listed, about 91% were seen once. The input for sequencing was CD4+ T cells from peripheral blood mononuclear cells, taken in the third trimester of pregnancy. The origin of the receptors is a female donor in good health, enrolled as a control in a pregnancy study.

V and J are TRBV5-6 and TRBJ2-5; no firm D call. Germline CDR1 reads SGHDT; CDR2 reads YYEEEE. The CDR3 runs to 13 residues. V was clipped by 4 bases and J by 3 bases, with 10 bases between them. The CDR3 protein is CASSPGFKETQYF. The CDR3 DNA follows: TGTGCCAGCAGCCCGGGTTTCAAAGAGACCCAGTACTTC.

The chain combines TRBV4-2 with TRBJ2-2, with D perhaps matching TRBD1 (6 bases). The V end lost 4 bases, the J end lost 0 bases, and 12 bases lay between the germline ends. The CDR3 runs 16 residues. Germline V gene sequence: CDR1 LGHNA, CDR2 YNFKEQ. CDR3 amino acids: CASSPDTGSNTGELFF. The CDR3 region has the DNA TGTGCCAGCAGCCCGGACACAGGGTCGAACACCGGGGAGCTGTTTTTT.

V gene TRBV4-1 combines with J gene TRBJ2-2, with TRBD1 matching 9 bases. The CDR3 loop spans 17 amino acids. Germline V lookup: CDR1 MGHRA, CDR2 YSYEKL. Trimming cost V 0 bases and J 4 bases; bases outside gene matches: 6. CDR3 bases: TGCGCCAGCAGCCAAGAAAACAGGGGGCGAGTCACCGGGGAGCTGTTTTTT. Amino acid sequence: CASSQENRGRVTGELFF.

V is TRBV13 and J is TRBJ1-3, with 7 bases fitting TRBD1. The CDR3 is 16 residues long. In germline, CDR1 is PRHDT, CDR2 FYEKMQ (reference sequence). With V trimmed by 5 bases and J by 0 bases, 7 bases remained unmatched. The CDR3 here is CASSRTGFTSGNTIYF. The CDR3 DNA reads TGTGCCAGCAGCCGGACAGGCTTTACCTCTGGAAACACCATATATTTT.

This chain connects TRBV10-3 to TRBJ2-3; 7 nucleotides match TRBD2. CDR1 and CDR2 (germline): ENHRY, SYGVKD. Trimming at V came to 10 bases and at J to 3 bases, leaving 7 bases not matched to a gene. There are 13 residues in the CDR3. CDR3 bases: TGTGCCAGTCGACTAGCAGGGACAGATACGCAGTATTTT. Translation gives CASRLAGTDTQYF.

The chain is built from TRBV19 and TRBJ1-2, with a weak D call TRBD1 (6 bases). CDR3 length equals 12 residues. With 7 bases removed from V and 6 bases from J, the gap between germline ends came to 12 bases. Looked up from germline, CDR1 is LNHDA and CDR2 is SQIVND (reference sequence). Here the CDR3 reads CASNTGLDGYTF. CDR3 DNA sequence: TGTGCCAGTAATACAGGGCTCGATGGCTACACCTTC.

The chain joins TRBV18 to TRBJ2-1, with D maybe TRBD2 (6 bases). The germline V gene has CDR1 KGHSH and CDR2 LQKENI. The ends were cut back, 3 bases at V and 4 bases at J, with 16 bases in the middle. The CDR3 length is 16 residues. CDR3 sequence reads: CASSPQEGTSYNEQFF. The CDR3 region has the DNA TGTGCCAGCTCACCCCAGGAGGGGACCTCGTACAATGAGCAGTTCTTC.

The V gene is TRBV7-9, the J gene TRBJ2-5, with 10 positions matching TRBD2. This CDR3 has 17 residues. Germline V gene lookup returns CDR1 SEHNR and CDR2 FQNEAQ (reference sequence). Trimming removed 5 bases from V and 2 bases from J; junction bases left unmatched: 11. The CDR3 coding sequence is TGTGCCAGCAGCCGCATCGTCGGGACTAGCGCGCAAGAGACCCAGTACTTC. As protein: CASSRIVGTSAQETQYF.

The J gene is TRBJ1-2, the V gene TRBV7-2; no firm D call. This CDR3 is built from 11 residues. V lost 2 bases and J 6 bases, leaving 4 bases between the germline ends. CDR1 and CDR2 from the germline V gene are SGHTA and FQGNSA. Here the CDR3 reads CASSLLDGYTF. The CDR3 DNA reads TGTGCCAGCAGCTTACTCGATGGCTACACCTTC.

This clone came up once. The genes are TRBV4-3 and TRBJ1-2; D is possibly TRBD1 (6 bases). The CDR3 loop spans 16 amino acids. The V end lost 0 bases, the J end lost 6 bases, and 17 bases lay between the germline ends. The V gene's germline CDR1 is LGHNA and CDR2 YSLEER. CDR3 loop: CASSQEFDRPLDGYTF. The DNA of the CDR3 is TGCGCCAGCAGCCAAGAATTTGACAGGCCCTTGGATGGCTACACCTTC.

V usage is TRBV18 and J usage is TRBJ1-5, with 7 bases identical to TRBD1. Germline V lookup: CDR1 KGHSH, CDR2 LQKENI. This CDR3 has 15 residues. The junction had 5 bases not matched to a gene; V was cut back by 3 bases and J by 3 bases. The chain's CDR3 is CASSPSTGNNQPQHF. The CDR3 coding sequence is TGTGCCAGCTCACCTTCGACAGGGAACAATCAGCCCCAGCATTTT.

The rearrangement joins TRBV19 to TRBJ1-6, with a tentative D call TRBD1 (5 bases). Germline-derived CDR1 and CDR2 are LNHDA and SQIVND (reference sequence). V was trimmed by 6 bases and J by 10 bases, leaving 10 bases between them. The CDR3 is 12 residues long. Written as DNA, the CDR3 is TGTGCCAGTAGAGGGCAGGGATCACCCCTCCACTTT. Protein: CASRGQGSPLHF.

The V and J genes are TRBV6-1 and TRBJ2-7; a possible D gene is TRBD2 (5 bases). Trimming shortened V by 2 bases and J by 2 bases, and 16 bases separated the two germline ends. CDR1 is MNHNS and CDR2 is SASEGT in the germline V gene. The CDR3 spans 16 residues. The CDR3 DNA reads as TGTGCCAGCAGTGAAATTTGGGGAGCCCTCACCTACGAGCAGTACTTC. It encodes CASSEIWGALTYEQYF.

The chain is built from TRBV30 and TRBJ1-2, with TRBD1 identical over 10 bases. Germline-derived CDR1 and CDR2 are GTSNPN and SVGIG (reference sequence). The CDR3 runs to 14 residues. V was pared by 7 bases and J by 1 base, with 6 bases of the junction left unmatched. The CDR3 DNA follows: TGTGCCTTCAGACAGGGGGCAGTTAACTATGGCTACACCTTC. It is translated as CAFRQGAVNYGYTF.

V and J are TRBV28 and TRBJ2-7; D perhaps matches TRBD2 (6 bases). V dropped 6 bases and J dropped 2 bases, with 17 bases sitting between them. Germline CDR1 MDHEN, CDR2 SYDVKM. The CDR3 has 15 residues. CDR3 sequence reads: CASRGWGGGTYEQYF. CDR3 nucleotides: TGTGCCAGCAGGGGTTGGGGAGGTGGAACCTACGAGCAGTACTTC. The variable domain in full, completed from reference TRBV28 and TRBJ2-7, reads DVKVTQSSRYLVKRTGEKVFLECVQDMDHENMFWYRQDPGLGLRLIYFSYDVKMKEKGDIPEGYSVSREKKERFSLILESASTNQTSMYLCASRGWGGGTYEQYFGPGTRLTVT.

V usage is TRBV6-6 and J usage is TRBJ1-6, with 9 bases that match TRBD1. With 4 bases clipped from V and 7 bases from J, the junction kept 8 bases outside the gene matches. CDR3 length: 16 amino acids. From germline, CDR1 is MNHNY and CDR2 SVGAGI (reference sequence). In DNA, the CDR3 is TGTGCCAGCAGTTCTACAGGGGGCGCGTGGAATTCACCCCTCCACTTT. Translated: CASSSTGGAWNSPLHF.

The chain is built from TRBV19 and TRBJ1-2; possibly TRBD1 for D (6 bases). Looked up from germline, CDR1 is LNHDA and CDR2 is SQIVND (reference sequence). The V and J ends lost 1 base and 8 bases respectively, with 14 bases between them. The CDR3 covers 14 residues. CDR3 coding DNA: TGTGCCAGTAGTATAGGGCAGGGGCGGCGCGGCTACACCTTC. It is translated as CASSIGQGRRGYTF.

The J gene is TRBJ1-1, the V gene TRBV18, with 8 bases fitting TRBD1. The V gene's germline CDR1 is KGHSH and CDR2 LQKENI. There are 17 residues in the CDR3. The V and J ends lost 6 bases and 1 base, in that order; junction bases with no gene match: 13. CDR3 nucleotide sequence: TGTGCCAGCTCCTGGGGCCAAATGACAGGGGCGAACACTGAAGCTTTCTTT. It yields the protein CASSWGQMTGANTEAFF.

V usage is TRBV5-8 and J usage is TRBJ2-7; tentatively, D is TRBD1 (6 bases). From germline, CDR1 is SGHTS and CDR2 YDEGEE. Trimming left V 4 bases short and J 3 bases short, with 17 bases between. This CDR3 is 15 amino acids long. This chain's CDR3 is CASSPVGGELYEQYF. The CDR3 DNA sequence: TGTGCCAGCAGCCCAGTAGGGGGAGAACTCTACGAGCAGTACTTC. Filled out from reference TRBV5-8 and TRBJ2-7, the complete variable domain reads EAGVTQSPTHLIKTRGQQATLRCSPISGHTSVYWYQQALGLGLQFLLWYDEGEERNRGNFPPRFSGRQFPNYSSELNVNALELEDSALYLCASSPVGGELYEQYFGPGTRLTVT.

This rearrangement joins TRBV5-6 to TRBJ1-1; possibly TRBD1 for D (5 bases). The CDR3 covers 15 residues. V was shortened by 5 bases and J by 4 bases, with 18 bases between the two germline ends. CDR1 is SGHDT, CDR2 YYEEEE, per germline. DNA for the CDR3: TGTGCCAGCAGACCGGTCGGGCGGCAGGGCACTGAAGCTTTCTTT. Residues: CASRPVGRQGTEAFF.

The chain carries TRBV7-9 and TRBJ2-3; 7 bases line up with TRBD1. With 5 bases clipped from V and 3 bases from J, the junction kept 14 bases outside the gene matches. The V gene's germline CDR1 is SEHNR and CDR2 FQNEAQ (reference sequence). The CDR3 runs 17 residues. CDR3 region: CASSKRTGSTLTDTQYF. The CDR3 nucleotides read TGTGCCAGCAGCAAAAGGACAGGATCGACACTAACAGATACGCAGTATTTT.

V gene TRBV2 combines with J gene TRBJ2-7; 11 bases agree with TRBD2. CDR1 is SNHLY, CDR2 FYNNEI, per germline. With V trimmed by 4 bases and J by 3 bases, 11 bases remained unmatched. The CDR3 sequence is 17 residues long. CDR3 in amino acids: CASSGVAGGLKGYEQYF. The CDR3, as DNA: TGTGCCAGCAGTGGCGTAGCGGGGGGGCTTAAGGGCTACGAGCAGTACTTC.

The chain combines TRBV7-2 with TRBJ1-5; D uncertain. There are 13 residues in the CDR3. CDR1 and CDR2 (germline): SGHTA, FQGNSA. The germline V and J ends were trimmed by 1 base and 2 bases, with 3 bases remaining between them. In DNA, the CDR3 is TGTGCCAGCAGCTTAGGGCGCAATCAGCCCCAGCATTTT. This gives the protein CASSLGRNQPQHF.

The V and J genes are TRBV7-3 and TRBJ2-3; D might be TRBD2 (7 bases). This CDR3 spans 13 amino acids. The V end lost 5 bases, the J end lost 9 bases, and 15 bases lay between the germline ends. Germline lookup yields CDR1 SGHTA and CDR2 FQGTGA. As DNA, the CDR3 is TGTGCCAGCAGCCAGAGGGGGGGGGCCACGCAGTATTTT. Its protein is CASSQRGGATQYF.

This clone was found once. V is TRBV14 and J is TRBJ2-2; D perhaps matches TRBD1 (6 bases). The CDR3 spans 16 residues. CDR1 is SGHDN and CDR2 is FVKESK in the germline V gene. Trimming left V 4 bases short and J 1 base short, with 13 bases between. This chain's CDR3 is CASSPTRGVNTGELFF. The CDR3 DNA sequence: TGTGCCAGCAGCCCAACCAGGGGCGTGAACACCGGGGAGCTGTTTTTT. Together with reference TRBV14 and TRBJ2-2, the CDR3 gives the full variable domain: EAGVTQFPSHSVIEKGQTVTLRCDPISGHDNLYWYRRVMGKEIKFLLHFVKESKQDESGMPNNRFLAERTGGTYSTLKVQPAELEDSGVYFCASSPTRGVNTGELFFGEGSRLTVL.

The V call is TRBV7-2, the J call TRBJ2-7, with 9 bases that match TRBD1. Germline trimming cut 5 bases from V and 3 bases from J; bases unmatched to any gene: 11. The germline gives CDR1 SGHTA, CDR2 FQGNSA. CDR3 length equals 16 residues. CDR3 in DNA: TGTGCCAGCAGCCTGGGGACAGGGCGGGGGAACTACGAGCAGTACTTC. Its protein product is CASSLGTGRGNYEQYF.

V and J are TRBV7-2 and TRBJ2-5, with 7 bases lining up with TRBD1. The germline V gene has CDR1 SGHTA and CDR2 FQGNSA. After removal of 5 bases from V and 7 bases from J, the junction contained 7 bases not matched to a gene. The CDR3 is made up of 13 amino acids. DNA for the CDR3: TGTGCCAGCAGCGCGACAGGGTCGGTGACCCAGTACTTC. Translating gives CASSATGSVTQYF.

V gene TRBV5-4 combines with J gene TRBJ1-6; TRBD1 matches at 7 bases. V shed 2 bases and J 9 bases; nucleotides not matched to a gene: 5. The CDR3 contains 14 residues. Germline assignment: CDR1 SGHNT and CDR2 YYREEE (reference sequence). The CDR3 spells CASSFGQEASPLHF. The DNA for the CDR3 is TGTGCCAGCAGCTTTGGACAGGAGGCTTCACCCCTCCACTTT.

CDR3 amino acids: CASTSAFGTDSTNYGYTF. The CDR3 DNA reads as TGTGCCAGCACTAGTGCATTCGGGACAGACTCTACTAACTATGGCTACACCTTC. The chain carries TRBV21-1 and TRBJ1-2; the table assigns TRBD1, which was not confirmed against the DNA. TRBV21-1 is designated a pseudogene. This CDR3 region has 18 residues.

The chain joins TRBV6-5 to TRBJ2-1, with 8 nucleotides matching TRBD2. V shed 5 bases and J 6 bases; nucleotides not matched to a gene: 6. From germline, CDR1 is MNHEY and CDR2 SVGAGI. CDR3 length: 14 residues. CDR3 nucleotide sequence: TGTGCCAGCAGTCGGGGGGGGGAGGGCAATGAGCAGTTCTTC. It is translated as CASSRGGEGNEQFF.